The sequence of this T cell receptor beta chain was determined in a study of early T cells in non-severe SARS-CoV-2 infection. Germline V gene sequence: CDR1 MNHEY, CDR2 SVGAGI. Between the trimmed V and J ends, which lost 4 bases and 8 bases, there was a span of 6 bases. The CDR3 is 11 amino acids. This clonotype was seen ten or more times. Its specificity is unknown. Each cDNA molecule carried a unique molecular identifier. TCRdb reanalysed the 5' RACE reads using MiXCR and keeps one entry per CDR3 protein. Found here are tens of thousands of distinct CDR3 sequences, 11% of them singletons; the top ten hold roughly 3.8%. Notes on the study in general: Matching results from VDJdb favored anti-spike CD8 responses, leaving private and CD4 specificities undetected.

Sequencing used whole blood. This sequence was found in an adult who was a healthcare worker with PCR-confirmed SARS-CoV-2 infection or an uninfected control (not recorded which). V is TRBV6-5 and J is TRBJ2-1, with D unresolved. The CDR3 spells CASSFRYEQFF. The CDR3 DNA reads TGTGCCAGCAGTTTTAGATATGAGCAGTTCTTC.